Listed here is a single TCR beta chain. Its antigen is currently unknown. Sequencing was performed with immunoSEQ multiplex PCR; in TCRdb, only in-frame clones are kept and a portion is missing. This sample has 80,000 or so clones, with roughly 88% found just once. The record originates from a study of T cell responses to AZD1222 COVID-19 vaccine. Notes on the study in general: There were mostly white British donors and more females than males, and clonal diversity was possibly underestimated.

The germline CDR1 and CDR2 sequences are LNHDA and SQIVND (reference sequence). Trimming removed 3 bases at V and 7 bases at J, with 10 bases between. The CDR3 length is 13 residues. Sequences were derived from peripheral blood, sampled on day 0 of MenACWY control vaccination. This clonotype was obtained from an adult in good health. The chain links TRBV19 to TRBJ1-5; D uncertain. CDR3 protein: CASSMTQRQPQHF. CDR3 coding DNA: TGTGCCAGTAGTATGACCCAGAGACAGCCCCAGCATTTT.